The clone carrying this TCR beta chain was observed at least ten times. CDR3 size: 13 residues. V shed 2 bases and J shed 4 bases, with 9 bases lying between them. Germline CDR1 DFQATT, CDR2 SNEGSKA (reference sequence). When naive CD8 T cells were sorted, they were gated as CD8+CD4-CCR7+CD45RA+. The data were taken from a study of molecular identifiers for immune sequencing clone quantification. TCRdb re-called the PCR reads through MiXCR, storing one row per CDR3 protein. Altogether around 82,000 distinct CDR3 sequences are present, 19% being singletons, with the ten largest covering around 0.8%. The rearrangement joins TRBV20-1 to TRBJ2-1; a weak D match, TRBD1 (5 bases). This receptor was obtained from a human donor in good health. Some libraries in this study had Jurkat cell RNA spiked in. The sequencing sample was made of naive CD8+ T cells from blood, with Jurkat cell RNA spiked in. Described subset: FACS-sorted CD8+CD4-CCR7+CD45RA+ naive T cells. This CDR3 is CSARPAGYNEQFF. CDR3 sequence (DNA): TGCAGTGCTAGACCGGCAGGGTACAATGAGCAGTTCTTC.